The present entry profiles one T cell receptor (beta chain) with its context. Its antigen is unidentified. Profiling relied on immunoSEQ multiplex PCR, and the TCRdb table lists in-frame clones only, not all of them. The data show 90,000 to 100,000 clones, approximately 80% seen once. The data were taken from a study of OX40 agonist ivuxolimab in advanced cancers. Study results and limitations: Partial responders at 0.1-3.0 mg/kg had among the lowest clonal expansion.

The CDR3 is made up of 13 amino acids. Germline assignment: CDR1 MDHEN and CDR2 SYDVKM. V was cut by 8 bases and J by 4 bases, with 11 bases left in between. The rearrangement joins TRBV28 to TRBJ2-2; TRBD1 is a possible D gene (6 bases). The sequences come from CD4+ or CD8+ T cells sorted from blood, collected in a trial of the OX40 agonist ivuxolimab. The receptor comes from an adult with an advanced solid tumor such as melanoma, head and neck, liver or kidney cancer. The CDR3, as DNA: TGTGCCAGCCGCCCACAGGGCACCGGGGAGCTGTTTTTT. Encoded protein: CASRPQGTGELFF.